The 18 T cell receptor beta chains below all came from one sample that was sequenced in a study of blood T cell repertoires in COVID-19. TCRdb's copy holds only in-frame clones and misses some; the assay was immunoSEQ multiplex PCR. The sample has around 330,000 clones; 89% are singletons. Sequenced input: PBMCs or T cells enriched from blood (not recorded which). The origin of the receptors is a woman aged 35 to 49 who had recovered from COVID-19.

This clone is a singleton in its sample. This chain joins TRBV19 and TRBJ2-1, with a weak D call TRBD2 (6 bases). Germline V gene data show CDR1 as LNHDA and CDR2 as SQIVND (reference sequence). The CDR3 sequence is 11 residues long. V was pared by 10 bases and J by 13 bases, with 17 bases between. This CDR3 is CATIAGAGQFF. The CDR3 nucleotides are TGTGCCACCATTGCCGGGGCGGGACAGTTCTTC.

The chain employs TRBV2 and TRBJ2-7; the match to TRBD2 covers 15 bases. The CDR3 extends over 17 amino acids. Unmatched junction bases numbered 6, after V lost 4 bases and J lost 2 bases. CDR1 and CDR2 from the germline V gene are SNHLY and FYNNEI. The CDR3 DNA follows: TGTGCCAGCAGTGCAGGACTAGCGGGAGGGCCCCCCTACGAGCAGTACTTC. This translates into CASSAGLAGGPPYEQYF. Together with reference TRBV2 and TRBJ2-7, the CDR3 gives the full variable domain: EPEVTQTPSHQVTQMGQEVILRCVPISNHLYFYWYRQILGQKVEFLVSFYNNEISEKSEIFDDQFSVERPDGSNFTLKIRSTKLEDSAMYFCASSAGLAGGPPYEQYFGPGTRLTVT.

The chain uses TRBV13 and TRBJ2-7; TRBD1 agrees at 8 bases. CDR1 PRHDT and CDR2 FYEKMQ come from the germline V gene (reference sequence). Germline trimming cut 0 bases from V and 2 bases from J; bases unmatched to any gene: 0. The CDR3 loop spans 14 amino acids. DNA of the CDR3: TGTGCCAGCAGCTTAGGGGGACAGGCCTACGAGCAGTACTTC. Translated: CASSLGGQAYEQYF.

V is TRBV19 and J is TRBJ1-2; 7 bases fit TRBD1. From germline, CDR1 is LNHDA and CDR2 SQIVND (reference sequence). V was pared by 7 bases and J by 8 bases, with 10 bases of the junction left unmatched. This CDR3 contains 13 residues. The CDR3 protein is CASNLGGPLGYTF. The DNA of the CDR3 is TGTGCCAGTAACCTAGGGGGCCCCTTAGGCTACACCTTC.

The J gene is TRBJ1-1, the V gene TRBV28; 7 bases map to TRBD1. The V and J ends lost 5 bases and 3 bases, in that order; junction bases with no gene match: 9. The CDR3 covers 15 residues. Germline assignment: CDR1 MDHEN and CDR2 SYDVKM. The CDR3 sequence: CASSPLQGIDTEAFF. CDR3 nucleotides: TGTGCCAGCAGTCCATTACAGGGGATTGACACTGAAGCTTTCTTT.

This clone was counted once. The chain carries TRBV27 and TRBJ2-5; possible D gene TRBD1, 6 bases. Germline V gene data show CDR1 as MNHEY and CDR2 as SMNVEV (reference sequence). The CDR3 is made up of 13 amino acids. V shed 3 bases and J shed 7 bases, with 12 bases lying between them. The CDR3 DNA reads TGTGCCAGCAGTTTTCAGGGGCGCGGGACCCAGTACTTC. Its protein product is CASSFQGRGTQYF.

V usage is TRBV7-2 and J usage is TRBJ1-5, with D perhaps matching TRBD1 (5 bases). This CDR3 is 16 amino acids long. V dropped 0 bases and J dropped 9 bases, with 18 bases sitting between them. Germline V gives CDR1 SGHTA, CDR2 FQGNSA. As DNA, the CDR3 is TGTGCCAGCAGCTTAGCCCCAGCAGGGTACCAAGGGCCCCAGCATTTT. Translating it yields CASSLAPAGYQGPQHF.

This rearrangement joins TRBV9 to TRBJ2-5, with TRBD2 identical over 10 bases. J was trimmed by 1 base and V by 8 bases; bases with no gene match: 2. CDR3 length: 13 residues. Germline lookup yields CDR1 SGDLS and CDR2 YYNGEE. The CDR3 here is CASGLAAQETQYF. The DNA for the CDR3 is TGTGCCAGTGGACTAGCGGCCCAAGAGACCCAGTACTTC.

This clone appeared once. This rearrangement joins TRBV7-8 to TRBJ2-1; TRBD1 agrees at 7 bases. CDR3 length: 18 amino acids. Germline values: CDR1 SGHVS, CDR2 FQNEAQ. Trimming took 5 bases from V and 0 from J; bases not matched to a gene: 13. The DNA of the CDR3 is TGTGCCAGCAGCGTAGGGTTGACAGGGAGTGCCTCCTACAATGAGCAGTTCTTC. It specifies CASSVGLTGSASYNEQFF.

The chain recombines TRBV7-3 with TRBJ2-3, with unresolved D. Germline assignment: CDR1 SGHTA and CDR2 FQGTGA. This CDR3 spans 14 amino acids. The V end was cut by 4 bases, the J end by 0 bases, with 8 bases between. CDR3 DNA sequence: TGTGCCAGCAGCTCCTTGACTAGCACAGATACGCAGTATTTT. Translation gives CASSSLTSTDTQYF.

The chain is built from TRBV24-1 and TRBJ2-1; 7 bases map to TRBD2. The CDR3 covers 18 residues. Germline CDR1 is KGHDR and CDR2 is SFDVKD. With 4 bases clipped from V and 4 bases from J, the junction kept 15 bases outside the gene matches. The CDR3 spells CATSEHPGGQYLYNEQFF. The CDR3 nucleotides are TGTGCCACCAGTGAGCACCCGGGAGGACAATATCTGTACAATGAGCAGTTCTTC.

This chain joins TRBV7-2 and TRBJ1-5, with D tentatively TRBD1 (5 bases). This CDR3 has 13 amino acids. Germline V CDR1 and CDR2: SGHTA, FQGNSA. Trimming shortened V by 5 bases and J by 5 bases, and 10 bases separated the two germline ends. This CDR3 reads CASSVTGDQPQHF. For the CDR3, the DNA is TGTGCCAGCAGCGTCACAGGAGATCAGCCCCAGCATTTT.

The chain uses TRBV19 and TRBJ2-5, with 8 nucleotides matching TRBD1. This CDR3 has 13 amino acids. Germline V CDR1 and CDR2: LNHDA, SQIVND (reference sequence). The ends lost 6 bases at V and 4 bases at J; junction bases unmatched: 4. The CDR3 spells CASSAGGPETQYF. The CDR3 DNA reads as TGTGCCAGTAGCGCAGGGGGCCCAGAGACCCAGTACTTC.

The count of this clone is one. J is TRBJ2-3 and V is TRBV7-3; D is perhaps TRBD2 (5 bases). The V and J ends lost 2 bases and 3 bases respectively, with 12 bases between them. CDR1 SGHTA and CDR2 FQGTGA come from the germline V gene. CDR3 length: 15 amino acids. In nucleotides, the CDR3 is TGTGCCAGCAGCTTAGAGGGCACATCAACAGATACGCAGTATTTT. Translation gives CASSLEGTSTDTQYF.

This chain joins TRBV28 and TRBJ2-7; TRBD2 is a possible D gene (7 bases). Trimming pared 4 bases from V and 7 bases from J, leaving 14 bases between. Germline V gene sequence: CDR1 MDHEN, CDR2 SYDVKM. CDR3 length: 13 amino acids. The CDR3 DNA reads as TGTGCCAGCAGTTGGCCAGGGGAGGGGGAGCAGTACTTC. It codes for CASSWPGEGEQYF.

V gene TRBV9 combines with J gene TRBJ2-7; 8 positions match TRBD1. Germline trimming cut 4 bases from V and 0 bases from J; bases unmatched to any gene: 6. This CDR3 contains 15 residues. The V gene's germline CDR1 is SGDLS and CDR2 YYNGEE. The DNA of the CDR3 is TGTGCCAGCAGCCCGCAGGGGGCTATCTCCTACGAGCAGTACTTC. It codes for CASSPQGAISYEQYF.

V is TRBV7-3 and J is TRBJ2-1; 10 bases fit TRBD2. J gave up 7 bases and V 4 bases, and 10 bases lay outside the gene matches. The CDR3 spans 16 residues. Germline CDR1 reads SGHTA; CDR2 reads FQGTGA. The CDR3 here is CASSSLTAGGPNEQFF. The CDR3, as DNA: TGTGCCAGCAGCTCTCTCACAGCGGGAGGGCCGAATGAGCAGTTCTTC.

The chain employs TRBV28 and TRBJ2-5; 12 bases align to TRBD2. The CDR3 loop spans 17 amino acids. Germline CDR1 MDHEN, CDR2 SYDVKM. Losses at the gene ends were 5 bases for V and 3 bases for J; bases not matched to a gene: 10. This chain's CDR3 is CASSRLGLAGGEETQYF. In DNA form, the CDR3 reads TGTGCCAGCAGTCGGTTAGGGCTAGCGGGAGGGGAAGAGACCCAGTACTTC.